This TCR beta chain was sequenced during a study of CXCR3-negative and CXCR3-positive naive CD8 T cells. The overall study: Sequencing yielded 120 million to 150 million TRB reads, roughly 1.5 +/- 0.3 million per library. Whole-study results and caveats: Within a donor, both naive subsets shared TRBV-TRBJ usage, unlike memory cells. Diversity in memory CD8+ cells fell much lower than the comparably high levels seen in both naive subsets.

As regards this clonotype: Antigen specificity is unknown.

CDR1 and CDR2 from the germline V gene are SGHTA and FQGTGA. The CDR3 sequence is 17 residues long. UMI-tagged TRB cDNA libraries were built via 5' RACE. TCRdb re-called the 5' RACE reads and shows each CDR3 protein once, DNA omitted. The sample includes roughly 28,000 distinct CDR3 sequences. The J gene is TRBJ2-2, the V gene TRBV7-3; TCRdb selects TRBD2, and the lack of DNA leaves this call unchecked. The specimen was memory CD8+ T cells from blood. The sequence was obtained from a human donor in good health. Some clones in this sample may be carry-over from other donors' samples. The CDR3: CASSALAGGNSTGELFF.